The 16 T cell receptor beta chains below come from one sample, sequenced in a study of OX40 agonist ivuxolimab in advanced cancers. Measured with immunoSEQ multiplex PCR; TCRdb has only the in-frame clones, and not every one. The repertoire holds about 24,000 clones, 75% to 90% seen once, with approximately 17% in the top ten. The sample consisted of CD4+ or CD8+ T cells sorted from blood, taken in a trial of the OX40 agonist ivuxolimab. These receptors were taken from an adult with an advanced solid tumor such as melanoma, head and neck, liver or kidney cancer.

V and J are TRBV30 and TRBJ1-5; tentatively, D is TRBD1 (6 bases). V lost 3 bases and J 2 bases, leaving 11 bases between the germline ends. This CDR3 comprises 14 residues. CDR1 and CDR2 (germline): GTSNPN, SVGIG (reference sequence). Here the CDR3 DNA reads TGTGCCTGGAGCCGGGGGGCAGGCAATCAGCCCCAGCATTTT. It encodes CAWSRGAGNQPQHF.

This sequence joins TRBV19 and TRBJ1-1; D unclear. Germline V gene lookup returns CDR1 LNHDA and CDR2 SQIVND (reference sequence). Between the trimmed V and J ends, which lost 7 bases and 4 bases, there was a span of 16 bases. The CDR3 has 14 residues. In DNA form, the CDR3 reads TGTGCCAGTAAAAGCCAGGCTCGAGGCACTGAAGCTTTCTTT. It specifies CASKSQARGTEAFF. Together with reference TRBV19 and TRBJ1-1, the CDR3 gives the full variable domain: DGGITQSPKYLFRKEGQNVTLSCEQNLNHDAMYWYRQDPGQGLRLIYYSQIVNDFQKGDIAEGYSVSREKKESFPLTVTSAQKNPTAFYLCASKSQARGTEAFFGQGTRLTVV.

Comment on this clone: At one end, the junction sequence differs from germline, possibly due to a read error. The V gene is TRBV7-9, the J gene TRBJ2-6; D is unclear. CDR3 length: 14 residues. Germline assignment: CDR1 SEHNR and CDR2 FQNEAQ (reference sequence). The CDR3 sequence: CASSSGPGANVLTF. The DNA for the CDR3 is TGCGCCAGCAGCTCGGGCCCTGGGGCCAACGTCCTGACTTTC.

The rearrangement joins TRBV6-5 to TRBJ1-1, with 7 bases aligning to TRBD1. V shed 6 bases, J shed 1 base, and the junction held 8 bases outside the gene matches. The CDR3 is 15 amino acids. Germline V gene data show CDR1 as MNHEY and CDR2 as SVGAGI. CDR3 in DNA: TGTGCCAGCAGGGGCCCCGGGACAGCGAACACTGAAGCTTTCTTT. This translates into CASRGPGTANTEAFF.

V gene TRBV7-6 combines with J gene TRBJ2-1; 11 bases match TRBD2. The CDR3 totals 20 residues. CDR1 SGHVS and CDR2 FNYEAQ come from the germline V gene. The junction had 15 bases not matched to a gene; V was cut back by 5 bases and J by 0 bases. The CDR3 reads CASSGRRSSGGHNSYNEQFF. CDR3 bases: TGTGCCAGCAGCGGGCGGCGGTCTAGCGGGGGGCACAACTCCTACAATGAGCAGTTCTTC.

CDR3 residues: CASSLGGSAHFREQFF. The CDR3 coding sequence is TGCGCCAGCAGCTTGGGGGGTAGCGCTCACTTCAGGGAGCAGTTCTTC. The chain has TRBV5-1 and TRBJ2-1; D may be TRBD2 (5 bases). The CDR3 length is 16 residues. The germline CDR1 and CDR2 sequences are SGHRS and YFSETQ. Trimming removed 0 bases from V and 10 bases from J, with 20 bases in between.

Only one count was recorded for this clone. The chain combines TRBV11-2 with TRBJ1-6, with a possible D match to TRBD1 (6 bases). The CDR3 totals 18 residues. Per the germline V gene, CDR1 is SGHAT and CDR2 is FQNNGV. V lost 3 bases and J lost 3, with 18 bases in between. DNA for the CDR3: TGTGCCAGCAGCTTGCGGAGTAGCTCGGGACACTATAATTCACCCCTCCACTTT. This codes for CASSLRSSSGHYNSPLHF.

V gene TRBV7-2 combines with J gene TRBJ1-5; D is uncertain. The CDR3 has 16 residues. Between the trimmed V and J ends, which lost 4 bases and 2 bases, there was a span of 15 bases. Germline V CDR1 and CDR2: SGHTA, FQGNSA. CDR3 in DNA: TGTGCCAGCAGCTCCCCGGAGGGAATTGGCAATCAGCCCCAGCATTTT. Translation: CASSSPEGIGNQPQHF.

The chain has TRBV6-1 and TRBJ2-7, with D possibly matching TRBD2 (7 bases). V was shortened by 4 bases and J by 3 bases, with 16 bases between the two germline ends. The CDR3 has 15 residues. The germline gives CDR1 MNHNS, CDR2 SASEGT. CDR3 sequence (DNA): TGTGCCAGCAGTGTGGGGGGGCGCTGGATCTACGAGCAGTACTTC. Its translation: CASSVGGRWIYEQYF.

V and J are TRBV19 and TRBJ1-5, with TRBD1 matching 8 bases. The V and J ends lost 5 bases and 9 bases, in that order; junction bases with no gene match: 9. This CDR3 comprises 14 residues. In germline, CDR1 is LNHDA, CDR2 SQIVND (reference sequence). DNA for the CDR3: TGTGCCAGTAGTGGCAGGGGGCGGATGGTGCCCCAGCATTTT. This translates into CASSGRGRMVPQHF.

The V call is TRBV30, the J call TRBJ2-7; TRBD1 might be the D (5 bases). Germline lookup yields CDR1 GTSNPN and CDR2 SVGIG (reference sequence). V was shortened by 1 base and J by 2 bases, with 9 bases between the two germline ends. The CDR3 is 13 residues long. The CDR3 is CAWSGGGAYEQYF. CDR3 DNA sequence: TGTGCCTGGAGTGGGGGCGGAGCCTACGAGCAGTACTTC.

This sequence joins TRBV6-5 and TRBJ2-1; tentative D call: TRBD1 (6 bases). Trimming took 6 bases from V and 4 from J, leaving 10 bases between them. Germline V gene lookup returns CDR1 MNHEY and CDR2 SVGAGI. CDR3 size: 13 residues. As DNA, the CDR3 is TGTGCCAGCAGAGGGACAAATTACAATGAGCAGTTCTTC. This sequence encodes CASRGTNYNEQFF.

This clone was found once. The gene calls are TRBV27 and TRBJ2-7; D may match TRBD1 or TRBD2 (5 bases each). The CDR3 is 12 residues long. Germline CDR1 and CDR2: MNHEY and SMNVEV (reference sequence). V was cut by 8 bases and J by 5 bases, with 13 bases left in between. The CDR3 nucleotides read TGTGCCAGCGGGACGATTACCAACGAGCAGTACTTC. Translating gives CASGTITNEQYF.

The CDR3 nucleotides read TGTGCCAGCAGCTTAGGAGCTACGGCTGGAAACACCATATATTTT. It codes for CASSLGATAGNTIYF. The V call is TRBV7-8, the J call TRBJ1-3; no definite D call. The germline V gene has CDR1 SGHVS and CDR2 FQNEAQ. CDR3 length equals 15 residues. Trimming cost V 1 base and J 2 bases, with 9 bases left between them.

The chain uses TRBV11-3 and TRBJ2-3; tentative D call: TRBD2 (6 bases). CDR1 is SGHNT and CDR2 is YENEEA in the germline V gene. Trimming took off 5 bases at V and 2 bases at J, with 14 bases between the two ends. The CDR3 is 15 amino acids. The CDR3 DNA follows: TGTGCCAGCAGCGCTAGCGCAGGTCCCACAGATACGCAGTATTTT. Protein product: CASSASAGPTDTQYF.

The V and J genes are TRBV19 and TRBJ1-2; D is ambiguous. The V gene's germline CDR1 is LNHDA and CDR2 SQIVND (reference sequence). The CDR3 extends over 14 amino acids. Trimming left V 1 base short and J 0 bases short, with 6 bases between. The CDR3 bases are TGTGCCAGTAGTATAGCCCTGGCTAACTATGGCTACACCTTC. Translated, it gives CASSIALANYGYTF.